These 30 T cell receptor beta chains were sequenced from one sample in a study of glioma-infiltrating T cells. Amplification of TCR alpha and beta CDR3 regions from RNA used iRepertoire nested multiplex PCR. TCRdb re-analysed the multiplex PCR reads in MiXCR, keeping a single row per CDR3 protein. The table includes about 140,000 distinct CDR3 sequences, approximately 40% detected once. Sequenced material: glioma tissue, nonneoplastic brain tissue, or PBMCs (not recorded which). These receptors were taken from a human donor with low-grade glioma or glioblastoma, undergoing nonglioma brain surgery, or in good health (not recorded which).

This clonotype has just one count. V gene TRBV9 combines with J gene TRBJ2-3; 7 nucleotides agree with TRBD2. The CDR3 covers 15 residues. Trimming took 3 bases from V and 2 from J; bases not matched to a gene: 6. CDR1 is SGDLS and CDR2 is YYNGEE in the germline V gene. The CDR3 loop is CASSATGTTTDTQYF. The CDR3 DNA reads as TGTGCCAGCAGCGCTACCGGGACTACCACAGATACGCAGTATTTT. Together with reference TRBV9 and TRBJ2-3, the CDR3 gives the full variable domain: DSGVTQTPKHLITATGQRVTLRCSPRSGDLSVYWYQQSLDQGLQFLIQYYNGEERAKGNILERFSAQQFPDLHSELNLSSLELGDSALYFCASSATGTTTDTQYFGPGTRLTVL.

This clonotype was picked up many times. The chain couples TRBV28 to TRBJ2-5; D is unresolved. From germline, CDR1 is MDHEN and CDR2 SYDVKM. V gave up 4 bases and J gave up 3 bases, with 15 bases separating them. The CDR3 loop spans 15 amino acids. The CDR3 nucleotides are TGTGCCAGCAGTTCTTCAGCGCTTTGGGAAGAGACCCAGTACTTC. Translating it yields CASSSSALWEETQYF.

This clonotype was found once. The chain couples TRBV20-1 to TRBJ1-2, with unresolved D. The CDR3 runs 15 residues. V gave up 1 base and J gave up 5 bases, with 17 bases separating them. From germline, CDR1 is DFQATT and CDR2 SNEGSKA (reference sequence). CDR3 nucleotide sequence: TGCAGTGCTAGAGGGATGTCTGAGGTTGGGTATGGCTACACCTTC. Protein sequence: CSARGMSEVGYGYTF.

To note about this clonotype: A junction boundary mismatches the germline segment, possibly from a read error. The chain is built from TRBV27 and TRBJ1-1; D unresolved. The CDR3 extends over 14 amino acids. CDR1 and CDR2 (germline): MNHEY, SMNVEV (reference sequence). The CDR3 DNA is TGTGCCAGCACCCCGTTCGGGCCGGCCACTGAAGCTCTCTTT. Its protein product is CASTPFGPATEALF.

In its sample, this clonotype was seen many times. This rearrangement joins TRBV7-9 to TRBJ1-1; unclear D gene. From germline, CDR1 is SEHNR and CDR2 FQNEAQ (reference sequence). V was pared by 5 bases and J by 0 bases, with 13 bases between. The CDR3 extends over 15 amino acids. CDR3: CASSPRTGMNTEAFF. CDR3 DNA: TGTGCCAGCAGCCCCCGGACGGGGATGAACACTGAAGCTTTCTTT. Variable domain in full (rest from reference TRBV7-9 and TRBJ1-1): DTGVSQNPRHKITKRGQNVTFRCDPISEHNRLYWYRQTLGQGPEFLTYFQNEAQLEKSRLLSDRFSAERPKGSFSTLEIQRTEQGDSAMYLCASSPRTGMNTEAFFGQGTRLTVV.

This clonotype was observed a handful of times. The chain has TRBV7-9 and TRBJ2-3, with TRBD2 as a possible D gene (5 bases). Trimming took 5 bases from V and 2 from J, leaving 14 bases between them. CDR3 length equals 15 residues. Germline-derived CDR1 and CDR2 are SEHNR and FQNEAQ (reference sequence). The CDR3 loop is CASSLSRGPTDTQYF. Here the CDR3 DNA reads TGTGCCAGCAGCCTATCGCGCGGGCCCACAGATACGCAGTATTTT. Looking up the rest from reference TRBV7-9 and TRBJ2-3 gives the full variable domain: DTGVSQNPRHKITKRGQNVTFRCDPISEHNRLYWYRQTLGQGPEFLTYFQNEAQLEKSRLLSDRFSAERPKGSFSTLEIQRTEQGDSAMYLCASSLSRGPTDTQYFGPGTRLTVL.

The chain links TRBV27 to TRBJ2-7; maybe TRBD1 (6 bases). The V gene's germline CDR1 is MNHEY and CDR2 SMNVEV (reference sequence). The V gene lost 6 bases and the J gene lost 2 bases, with 17 bases spanning the gap. The CDR3 is 15 amino acids. CDR3 sequence: CASRYRGRGPYEQYF. The CDR3 region has the DNA TGTGCCAGCAGGTACCGCGGCAGGGGACCCTACGAGCAGTACTTC.

This clonotype was found a few times. The chain carries TRBV12-3 or TRBV12-4 and TRBJ1-5; D is unclear. V was pared by 4 bases and J by 6 bases, with 10 bases between. This CDR3 spans 13 amino acids. The CDR3 here is CASSSRVPQPQHF. The CDR3 DNA follows: TGTGCCAGCAGTTCCCGAGTGCCTCAGCCCCAGCATTTT.

This clonotype was seen more than once but under ten times. V is TRBV27 and J is TRBJ2-7, with 9 positions matching TRBD1. Germline V gene sequence: CDR1 MNHEY, CDR2 SMNVEV (reference sequence). The CDR3 is made up of 13 amino acids. J was trimmed by 4 bases and V by 8 bases; bases with no gene match: 6. The CDR3 DNA sequence: TGTGCCAGCTCCAGGACAGGGGAGTACGAGCAGTACTTC. Translated, it gives CASSRTGEYEQYF.

With regard to this clonotype: A read error may produce the germline difference seen at one junction end. The rearrangement links TRBV27 to TRBJ2-7, with D uncertain. CDR1 and CDR2 from the germline V gene are MNHEY and SMNVEV (reference sequence). The CDR3 is made up of 14 amino acids. The CDR3 sequence is CASSLSLISYEQYF. DNA of the CDR3: TGTGCCAGCAGTTTGTCCCTCATTTCTTACGAGCAATACTTC.

A word on this clonotype: This may come from a read error, since a much larger clone is one base off. The genes are TRBV4-1 and TRBJ2-7; possible D gene TRBD2, 5 bases. The CDR3 length is 14 residues. CDR1 and CDR2 from the germline V gene are MGHRA and YSYEKL. For the CDR3, the DNA is TGCGCCAGCAGCCAAGAATGGAGGTCCTACGGGCAGTACTTC. Its translation is CASSQEWRSYGQYF.

J is TRBJ2-5 and V is TRBV15, with D uncertain. This CDR3 contains 16 residues. Trimming shortened V by 0 bases and J by 3 bases, and 14 bases separated the two germline ends. Germline V gives CDR1 LNHNV, CDR2 YYDKDF (reference sequence). In nucleotides, the CDR3 is TGTGCCACCAGCAGAGATCGGGCATCGGCGGAAGAGACCCAGTACTTC. This sequence encodes CATSRDRASAEETQYF.

This clonotype turned up a few times. The V call is TRBV6-2 or TRBV6-3, the J call TRBJ1-1, with a tentative D call TRBD1 (5 bases). Germline loops: CDR1 MNHEY, CDR2 SVGEGT. The CDR3 contains 12 residues. Trimming stripped 2 bases from V and 6 bases from J, with 7 bases between. In DNA, the CDR3 is TGTGCCAGCAGTTACGCAGGGTCTGAAGCTTTCTTT. Translation gives CASSYAGSEAFF.

This clonotype appeared a few times. The genes are TRBV20-1 and TRBJ2-7, with no clear D. With 3 bases removed from V and 0 bases from J, the gap between germline ends came to 6 bases. Per germline, CDR1 DFQATT and CDR2 SNEGSKA (reference sequence). The CDR3 is 12 amino acids. The CDR3 here is CSASKSSYEQYF. CDR3 DNA sequence: TGCAGTGCTAGTAAGAGCTCCTACGAGCAGTACTTC.

The V and J genes are TRBV7-9 and TRBJ1-1; 9 positions match TRBD1. Germline CDR1 SEHNR, CDR2 FQNEAQ (reference sequence). V dropped 2 bases and J dropped 10; count of bases not matched to a gene: 5. This CDR3 spans 13 amino acids. The CDR3 reads CASSLTGGVRAFF. Here the CDR3 DNA reads TGTGCCAGCAGCTTAACAGGGGGCGTTAGAGCTTTCTTT.

This chain's CDR3 is CASNYYRGQNEQYF. The CDR3 DNA is TGTGCCAGCAACTACTACAGGGGGCAGAACGAGCAGTACTTC. The chain has TRBV6-5 and TRBJ2-7; 9 nucleotides match TRBD1. Trimming cost V 7 bases and J 5 bases; bases outside gene matches: 9. Germline loops: CDR1 MNHEY, CDR2 SVGAGI. The CDR3 is made up of 14 amino acids.

This clonotype was detected only a few times. V is TRBV7-6 and J is TRBJ2-1, with 7 positions matching TRBD2. This CDR3 contains 16 residues. Germline V gives CDR1 SGHVS, CDR2 FNYEAQ. V lost 2 bases and J lost 4; bases outside the gene matches: 8. CDR3 sequence (DNA): TGTGCCAGCAGCTTAAGTTCGGGAGGTGGGTACAATGAGCAGTTCTTC. Protein product: CASSLSSGGGYNEQFF.

This clonotype turned up a few times. The chain carries TRBV6-1 and TRBJ1-6, with 7 bases fitting TRBD1. This CDR3 comprises 14 residues. Trimming took 7 bases from V and 7 from J; bases not matched to a gene: 7. Germline CDR1 MNHNS, CDR2 SASEGT. The CDR3 loop reads CASTGTDPNSPLHF. The CDR3 DNA reads as TGTGCCAGCACGGGGACAGACCCAAATTCACCCCTCCACTTT.

In regard to this clonotype: Since the CDR3 does not end with the conserved phenylalanine or tryptophan, this likely comes from a read error. The chain couples TRBV6-2 or TRBV6-3 to TRBJ2-3; TRBD2 agrees at 7 bases. Germline trimming cut 0 bases from V and 6 bases from J; bases unmatched to any gene: 12. Germline V gene data show CDR1 as MNHEY and CDR2 as SVGEGT. The CDR3 extends over 17 amino acids. The CDR3 is CASSYSMGGRNTDTQYL. The CDR3 DNA sequence: TGTGCCAGCAGTTACTCGATGGGAGGGCGAAACACGGATACGCAGTATTTA.

As regards this clonotype: This may be a read error, as it is one base from a much larger clone. The CDR3 does not end in the conserved phenylalanine or tryptophan, so this is likely a read error. This sequence joins TRBV28 and TRBJ2-7; D gene unclear. The J call may be in error: the DNA end matches TRBJ2-5 better. Germline V lookup: CDR1 MDHEN, CDR2 SYDVKM. There are 14 residues in the CDR3. CDR3 DNA: TGTGCCAGCAGTTTGTCGTTGGAACAAGAGACCCAGTACCTC. Amino acids: CASSLSLEQETQYL.

Note on this clonotype: A much larger clonotype is one base distant, so this may be a read error. The rearrangement uses TRBV6-6 and TRBJ2-1; 7 nucleotides match TRBD2. CDR3 length equals 15 residues. The germline CDR1 and CDR2 sequences are MNHNY and SVGAGI (reference sequence). The CDR3 DNA follows: TGTGCCAGCAGTTACACCGCGACTAGCTACAATGAGCGGTTCTTC. Its translation: CASSYTATSYNERFF.

V and J are TRBV2 and TRBJ2-5, with TRBD1 matching over 8 bases. This CDR3 has 14 amino acids. Germline values: CDR1 SNHLY, CDR2 FYNNEI. The ends lost 8 bases at V and 4 bases at J; junction bases unmatched: 9. CDR3 sequence reads: CASAETGVGETQYF. CDR3 bases: TGTGCCAGCGCAGAGACAGGGGTAGGAGAGACCCAGTACTTC.

This clonotype was seen many times. The rearrangement uses TRBV6-1 and TRBJ2-1, with TRBD2 matching 8 bases. The V and J ends lost 7 bases and 8 bases, in that order; junction bases with no gene match: 7. CDR3 length: 13 residues. The germline V gene has CDR1 MNHNS and CDR2 SASEGT. The CDR3 DNA is TGTGCCAGCACAGCGGGAGTATCGTATGAGCAGTTCTTC. It is translated as CASTAGVSYEQFF.

This clonotype was seen many times. The CDR3 bases are TGCAGTGCTAGAGATACTGCCCTCCGCGAGCAGTACTTC. The encoded protein is CSARDTALREQYF. The chain employs TRBV20-1 and TRBJ2-7, with D hard to call. The germline V gene has CDR1 DFQATT and CDR2 SNEGSKA (reference sequence). The CDR3 sequence is 13 residues long. V shed 0 bases and J shed 6 bases, with 12 bases lying between them.

V and J are TRBV3-1 and TRBJ2-3, with 12 bases that match TRBD2. In germline, CDR1 is LGHDT, CDR2 YNNKEL (reference sequence). V lost 1 base, J lost 4 bases, and 0 bases stayed unmatched. CDR3 length equals 15 residues. CDR3 region: CASSQGTSGADTQYF. The CDR3 nucleotides read TGTGCCAGCAGCCAAGGGACTAGCGGGGCAGATACGCAGTATTTT.

The rearrangement uses TRBV28 and TRBJ1-1; D perhaps matches TRBD1 (6 bases). The germline gives CDR1 MDHEN, CDR2 SYDVKM. The CDR3 totals 15 residues. V shed 6 bases and J shed 3 bases, with 17 bases lying between them. CDR3: CASSPRGLGDTEAFF. DNA of the CDR3: TGTGCCAGCAGCCCCAGGGGCTTAGGGGACACTGAAGCTTTCTTT.

This clonotype was observed a few times. The V gene is TRBV6-1, the J gene TRBJ2-3; D is uncertain. Trimming took off 5 bases at V and 4 bases at J, with 13 bases between the two ends. The CDR3 has 14 residues. Germline values: CDR1 MNHNS, CDR2 SASEGT. CDR3 nucleotide sequence: TGTGCCAGCAGTCCGAACGACCGAGCAGATACGCAGTATTTT. It yields the protein CASSPNDRADTQYF.

The chain joins TRBV20-1 to TRBJ2-7, with D perhaps assigned TRBD1 or TRBD2 (6 bases each). The CDR3 has 14 amino acids. Trimming pared 2 bases from V and 0 bases from J, leaving 11 bases between. Germline CDR1 and CDR2: DFQATT and SNEGSKA (reference sequence). This CDR3 reads CSARWGDNSYEQYF. The CDR3, as DNA: TGCAGTGCTAGATGGGGGGACAACTCCTACGAGCAGTACTTC.

The genes are TRBV7-2 and TRBJ1-6; TRBD1 aligns across 8 bases. The ends lost 6 bases at V and 9 bases at J; junction bases unmatched: 4. Looked up from germline, CDR1 is SGHTA and CDR2 is FQGNSA. The CDR3 has 13 amino acids. The CDR3 sequence is CASRGQAGSPLHF. The CDR3 nucleotides are TGTGCCAGCAGGGGACAGGCCGGTTCACCCCTCCACTTT.

The chain uses TRBV6-1 and TRBJ2-7, with TRBD1 matching 7 bases. This CDR3 is 14 amino acids long. After removal of 4 bases from V and 3 bases from J, the junction contained 6 bases not matched to a gene. Looked up from germline, CDR1 is MNHNS and CDR2 is SASEGT. In nucleotides, the CDR3 is TGTGCCAGCAGTGGGATCGGGACAGACTACGAGCAGTACTTC. It translates to CASSGIGTDYEQYF.